The 27 T cell receptor beta chains presented below share a single source sample, sequenced in a study of cytomegalovirus exposure and HLA in healthy donors. The PCR employed 60 Vbeta primers together with 13 Jbeta primers. Data came from immunoSEQ multiplex PCR; TCRdb stores just in-frame clones and leaves some out. The data show about 120,000 clones, more than 15% seen once. Material: PBMCs. All receptors derive from a female donor in good health and CMV-seropositive.

This clone was counted between two and nine times. The rearrangement uses TRBV6-5 and TRBJ1-4, with TRBD1 identical over 9 bases. Germline lookup yields CDR1 MNHEY and CDR2 SVGAGI. J lost 8 bases, V lost 6 bases, and 10 bases had no gene match. The CDR3 runs to 15 residues. CDR3 amino acids: CASRRSDRGGEKLFF. The CDR3 DNA sequence: TGTGCCAGCAGGCGTTCGGACAGGGGCGGAGAAAAACTGTTTTTT.

The chain has TRBV6-5 and TRBJ1-2, with a possible D match to TRBD1 (5 bases). This CDR3 has 14 amino acids. Germline CDR1 is MNHEY and CDR2 is SVGAGI. V shed 2 bases and J shed 6 bases, with 13 bases lying between them. The CDR3 DNA reads as TGTGCCAGCAGTTACCTGGCAGGGAATCATGGCTACACCTTC. This encodes CASSYLAGNHGYTF.

The V and J genes are TRBV15 and TRBJ2-6, with TRBD1 matching over 7 bases. The CDR3 covers 16 residues. In germline, CDR1 is LNHNV, CDR2 YYDKDF (reference sequence). J gave up 0 bases and V 6 bases, and 5 bases lay outside the gene matches. The CDR3 nucleotides read TGTGCCACCAGACGGACAGGCCTCTCTGGGGCCAACGTCCTGACTTTC. Translating it yields CATRRTGLSGANVLTF.

DNA for the CDR3: TGTGCCAGCCGAAAAGGGGGCAGTGAGGAAAAACTGTTTTTT. Amino acid sequence: CASRKGGSEEKLFF. The genes are TRBV2 and TRBJ1-4; TRBD1 matches 7 bases. CDR1 SNHLY and CDR2 FYNNEI come from the germline V gene. The CDR3 sequence is 14 residues long. Trimming at V came to 8 bases and at J to 8 bases, leaving 11 bases not matched to a gene.

The V and J genes are TRBV6-1 and TRBJ2-5; D is ambiguous. The germline V gene has CDR1 MNHNS and CDR2 SASEGT. The CDR3 consists of 13 residues. V lost 6 bases, J lost 4 bases, and 12 bases lay in between. CDR3 DNA sequence: TGTGCCAGCAGAGTCTCGGGTCCAGAGACCCAGTACTTC. This gives the protein CASRVSGPETQYF.

The chain carries TRBV2 and TRBJ1-1, with D unresolved. CDR1 is SNHLY and CDR2 is FYNNEI in the germline V gene. The CDR3 loop spans 14 amino acids. V was pared by 7 bases and J by 3 bases, with 15 bases between. In DNA form, the CDR3 reads TGTGCCAGCATGTTGAGGGTGAGGGACACTGAAGCTTTCTTT. Translating it yields CASMLRVRDTEAFF. The full variable domain, rest sourced from reference TRBV2 and TRBJ1-1, is EPEVTQTPSHQVTQMGQEVILRCVPISNHLYFYWYRQILGQKVEFLVSFYNNEISEKSEIFDDQFSVERPDGSNFTLKIRSTKLEDSAMYFCASMLRVRDTEAFFGQGTRLTVV.

The CDR3 DNA is TGTGCCAGCAGCTTAACAGGACAGGGAAGGTACGAGCAGTACTTC. This sequence encodes CASSLTGQGRYEQYF. The chain couples TRBV7-3 to TRBJ2-7; 8 bases match TRBD1. The CDR3 totals 15 residues. V lost 0 bases, J lost 4 bases, and 5 bases stayed unmatched. Germline V CDR1 and CDR2: SGHTA, FQGTGA. The full variable domain, in which reference TRBV7-3 and TRBJ2-7 provide the parts outside the CDR3, is GAGVSQTPSNKVTEKGKYVELRCDPISGHTALYWYRQSLGQGPEFLIYFQGTGAADDSGLPNDRFFAVRPEGSVSTLKIQRTERGDSAVYLCASSLTGQGRYEQYFGPGTRLTVT.

In this sample, this clone turned up a few times. This rearrangement joins TRBV19 to TRBJ2-3; TRBD2 matches 14 bases. This CDR3 region has 18 residues. Looked up from germline, CDR1 is LNHDA and CDR2 is SQIVND (reference sequence). The trim removed 4 bases at V and 3 bases at J, leaving 9 bases unmatched. CDR3 nucleotide sequence: TGTGCCAGTAGTAGTTCCCCCGGGACTAGCGGGAGAACAGATACGCAGTATTTT. Encoded protein: CASSSSPGTSGRTDTQYF.

The rearrangement links TRBV9 to TRBJ2-3; no clear D gene. This CDR3 spans 13 amino acids. Per the germline V gene, CDR1 is SGDLS and CDR2 is YYNGEE. Trimming took 3 bases from V and 6 from J, leaving 11 bases between them. The CDR3 DNA reads TGTGCCAGCAGCGCCCGGGTGGAGGATACGCAGTATTTT. Translating gives CASSARVEDTQYF. Full variable domain (missing parts from reference TRBV9 and TRBJ2-3): DSGVTQTPKHLITATGQRVTLRCSPRSGDLSVYWYQQSLDQGLQFLIQYYNGEERAKGNILERFSAQQFPDLHSELNLSSLELGDSALYFCASSARVEDTQYFGPGTRLTVL.

The chain couples TRBV9 to TRBJ1-3; D is undetermined. There are 13 residues in the CDR3. V lost 0 bases, J lost 4 bases, and 5 bases lay in between. The germline V gene encodes CDR1 SGDLS and CDR2 YYNGEE. The DNA for the CDR3 is TGTGCCAGCAGCGTAGACTACGGAAACACCATATATTTT. Translation gives CASSVDYGNTIYF.

The V gene is TRBV10-3, the J gene TRBJ1-6; 9 nucleotides line up with TRBD1. V lost 5 bases, J lost 8 bases, and 13 bases stayed unmatched. The CDR3 runs 17 residues. Germline CDR1 is ENHRY and CDR2 is SYGVKD. The CDR3 spells CAISRYQEQGADSPLHF. CDR3 nucleotides: TGTGCCATCAGTCGTTACCAAGAACAGGGGGCGGATTCACCCCTCCACTTT.

The sample holds a few counts of this clone. This chain connects TRBV2 to TRBJ1-5, with D possibly matching TRBD1 (5 bases). Germline V gives CDR1 SNHLY, CDR2 FYNNEI. This CDR3 spans 15 amino acids. Trimming stripped 7 bases from V and 4 bases from J, with 17 bases between. The CDR3 spells CASKKERGFNQPQHF. CDR3 nucleotide sequence: TGTGCCAGCAAAAAGGAAAGGGGTTTTAATCAGCCCCAGCATTTT.

The sample holds a few counts of this clone. This specimen includes other DNA sequences encoding the same CDR3. This chain connects TRBV30 to TRBJ1-6; D uncertain. With 3 bases removed from V and 2 bases from J, the gap between germline ends came to 14 bases. CDR3 length: 16 residues. Germline assignment: CDR1 GTSNPN and CDR2 SVGIG (reference sequence). CDR3 region: CAWRIEGNPYNSPLHF. The CDR3 nucleotides are TGTGCCTGGAGGATAGAGGGAAACCCCTATAATTCACCCCTCCACTTT.

This clone was counted a few times. This chain connects TRBV5-6 to TRBJ1-1; D might be TRBD1 (5 bases). The ends were cut back, 1 base at V and 5 bases at J, with 18 bases in the middle. The CDR3 is 16 amino acids. Germline V gene data show CDR1 as SGHDT and CDR2 as YYEEEE. The CDR3 nucleotides read TGTGCCAGCAGCTTGAGGTTCATCGGGGGTGGAACTGAAGCTTTCTTT. Its translation: CASSLRFIGGGTEAFF.

The V call is TRBV7-9, the J call TRBJ2-6, with D maybe TRBD1 (6 bases). The V and J ends lost 0 bases and 2 bases respectively, with 11 bases between them. Germline V CDR1 and CDR2: SEHNR, FQNEAQ (reference sequence). The CDR3 loop spans 17 amino acids. The CDR3 spells CASSLALAGAGANVLTF. The CDR3 coding sequence is TGTGCCAGCAGCTTAGCTCTGGCAGGGGCTGGGGCCAACGTCCTGACTTTC.

This clone appeared once. This chain connects TRBV10-3 to TRBJ1-1; a weak D match, TRBD1 (5 bases). Germline CDR1 reads ENHRY; CDR2 reads SYGVKD. The CDR3 is 13 amino acids. Trimming took 6 bases from V and 2 from J, leaving 10 bases between them. The CDR3 here is CAISGHENTEAFF. The CDR3 region has the DNA TGTGCCATCAGCGGACACGAAAACACTGAAGCTTTCTTT.

This chain links TRBV4-1 with TRBJ1-5; 8 nucleotides match TRBD1. The CDR3 has 15 residues. CDR1 is MGHRA, CDR2 YSYEKL, per germline. V shed 4 bases and J 7 bases; nucleotides not matched to a gene: 9. CDR3 amino acids: CASSLNQGARQPQHF. CDR3 DNA sequence: TGCGCCAGCAGCCTGAACCAGGGGGCTCGGCAGCCCCAGCATTTT.

The chain has TRBV5-1 and TRBJ2-7, with D perhaps TRBD1 (6 bases). The V gene lost 5 bases and the J gene lost 2 bases, with 14 bases spanning the gap. CDR3 size: 14 residues. The germline V gene has CDR1 SGHRS and CDR2 YFSETQ. CDR3 DNA sequence: TGCGCCAGCAGACCTGACAGGTTACCCTACGAGCAGTACTTC. Amino acid sequence: CASRPDRLPYEQYF.

In this sample, this clone turned up a few times. This CDR3 is also generated by other DNA sequences in the sample. The V call is TRBV7-9, the J call TRBJ2-3, with 7 bases aligning to TRBD2. CDR3 length: 13 residues. Germline trimming cut 5 bases from V and 6 bases from J; bases unmatched to any gene: 5. The germline gives CDR1 SEHNR, CDR2 FQNEAQ (reference sequence). The CDR3 DNA reads TGTGCCAGCAGCCCGAGCGGGACGGATACGCAGTATTTT. Translation gives CASSPSGTDTQYF.

This clone has a handful of counts. J is TRBJ2-2 and V is TRBV5-4, with D unclear. CDR1 is SGHNT, CDR2 YYREEE, per germline (reference sequence). The CDR3 loop spans 14 amino acids. V was clipped by 9 bases and J by 6 bases, with 18 bases between them. In DNA form, the CDR3 reads TGTGCCACATCGTCCCAGAAAGAAGCCGGGGAGCTGTTTTTT. Its translation is CATSSQKEAGELFF.

The chain joins TRBV6-1 to TRBJ1-3; D gene ambiguous. This CDR3 has 14 amino acids. V dropped 6 bases and J dropped 0 bases, with 9 bases sitting between them. The germline V gene has CDR1 MNHNS and CDR2 SASEGT. CDR3 coding DNA: TGTGCCAGCAGCGGGATGTACTCTGGAAACACCATATATTTT. Translation: CASSGMYSGNTIYF.

This clone was counted only a few times. The chain combines TRBV30 with TRBJ2-3; D remains unclear. Trimming removed 3 bases at V and 0 bases at J, with 13 bases between. This CDR3 contains 15 residues. CDR1 is GTSNPN, CDR2 SVGIG, per germline (reference sequence). In nucleotides, the CDR3 is TGTGCCTGGAGGCAGGCCAGTTCTAGCACAGATACGCAGTATTTT. Protein: CAWRQASSSTDTQYF.

In this sample, this clone turned up a few times. The V and J genes are TRBV5-1 and TRBJ2-5; D ambiguous. Germline-derived CDR1 and CDR2 are SGHRS and YFSETQ. V lost 0 bases, J lost 2 bases, and 5 bases lay in between. This CDR3 region has 13 residues. The CDR3 is CASSLGVQETQYF. CDR3 nucleotide sequence: TGCGCCAGCAGCTTGGGCGTTCAAGAGACCCAGTACTTC.

The chain combines TRBV7-3 with TRBJ2-2, with a possible D match to TRBD1 (5 bases). The CDR3 runs 17 residues. Germline CDR1 reads SGHTA; CDR2 reads FQGTGA. V was clipped by 2 bases and J by 2 bases, with 15 bases between them. The CDR3 DNA reads TGTGCCAGCAGCTTACCCCTTGGGGCAGGAAACACCGGGGAGCTGTTTTTT. This translates into CASSLPLGAGNTGELFF.

This clone was seen just once. V usage is TRBV5-1 and J usage is TRBJ1-4; D gene unclear. The CDR3 runs 15 residues. V was shortened by 4 bases and J by 4 bases, with 14 bases between the two germline ends. Germline V gives CDR1 SGHRS, CDR2 YFSETQ. This chain's CDR3 is CASSAGLQRNEKLFF. The CDR3 DNA reads as TGCGCCAGCAGCGCTGGACTGCAACGTAATGAAAAACTGTTTTTT.

This clone has more than one count but fewer than ten. The V call is TRBV2, the J call TRBJ1-5, with TRBD1 as a possible D gene (6 bases). The CDR3 is made up of 13 amino acids. V was trimmed by 8 bases and J by 2 bases, leaving 10 bases between them. CDR1 and CDR2 (germline): SNHLY, FYNNEI. The CDR3 sequence is CASRTEGNQPQHF. As DNA, the CDR3 is TGTGCCAGCCGGACAGAAGGCAATCAGCCCCAGCATTTT.

This chain joins TRBV19 and TRBJ2-7; possibly TRBD2 for D (5 bases). Germline V gene lookup returns CDR1 LNHDA and CDR2 SQIVND (reference sequence). This CDR3 has 12 residues. Trimming pared 3 bases from V and 6 bases from J, leaving 9 bases between. The CDR3 nucleotides read TGTGCCAGTAGTATCATCGGAGGCGAGCAGTACTTC. Amino acid sequence: CASSIIGGEQYF. Drawing the rest from reference TRBV19 and TRBJ2-7, the complete variable domain is DGGITQSPKYLFRKEGQNVTLSCEQNLNHDAMYWYRQDPGQGLRLIYYSQIVNDFQKGDIAEGYSVSREKKESFPLTVTSAQKNPTAFYLCASSIIGGEQYFGPGTRLTVT.